The 9 T cell receptor beta chains in this list originate from one sample, sequenced in a study of blood T cell repertoires in COVID-19. Profiled with immunoSEQ multiplex PCR; TCRdb holds only in-frame clones, not every one. Of under 300,000 clones in the sample, approximately 91% were seen once. Sequences were obtained from peripheral blood. The receptor set was obtained from a woman aged 40 to 50 who had recovered from COVID-19.

The CDR3 loop is CASSLRGAGGGDTQYF. CDR3 in DNA: TGTGCCAGCAGCCTCCGGGGAGCGGGAGGGGGAGATACGCAGTATTTT. V usage is TRBV3-1 (or the pseudogene TRBV3-2) and J usage is TRBJ2-3; the match to TRBD2 covers 10 bases. This CDR3 is 16 amino acids long. V dropped 4 bases and J dropped 5; count of bases not matched to a gene: 9. The germline CDR1 and CDR2 sequences are LGHDT and YNNKEL (reference sequence).

The chain uses TRBV28 and TRBJ2-7, with TRBD1 matching 7 bases. J lost 5 bases, V lost 3 bases, and 7 bases had no gene match. The CDR3 sequence is 14 residues long. The germline CDR1 and CDR2 sequences are MDHEN and SYDVKM. The CDR3 region is CASSFKLQGNEQYF. CDR3 DNA: TGTGCCAGCAGTTTCAAGCTACAGGGGAACGAGCAGTACTTC.

This clone occurred many times. This rearrangement joins TRBV2 to TRBJ2-1; TRBD1 matches 7 bases. J gave up 5 bases and V 4 bases, and 8 bases lay outside the gene matches. This CDR3 has 15 amino acids. Germline V gene data show CDR1 as SNHLY and CDR2 as FYNNEI. The CDR3 nucleotides read TGTGCCAGCAGTGGTCTCCTAACAGGGGACAATGAGCAGTTCTTC. It is translated as CASSGLLTGDNEQFF.

The J gene is TRBJ2-3, the V gene TRBV4-2, with D uncertain. This CDR3 has 15 residues. With 4 bases removed from V and 2 bases from J, the gap between germline ends came to 13 bases. In germline, CDR1 is LGHNA, CDR2 YNFKEQ. CDR3 amino acids: CASSPSGDNTDTQYF. The CDR3 coding sequence is TGTGCCAGCAGCCCTTCCGGCGACAACACAGATACGCAGTATTTT.

The chain carries TRBV29-1 and TRBJ1-1, with 7 bases aligning to TRBD1. The CDR3 is 16 amino acids. The trim removed 6 bases at V and 0 bases at J, leaving 13 bases unmatched. The V gene's germline CDR1 is SQVTM and CDR2 ANQGSEA. The CDR3 bases are TGCAGCGTCTCAGGGACAGCCGCTACGATGAACACTGAAGCTTTCTTT. Residues: CSVSGTAATMNTEAFF.

In its sample, this clone was seen once. The chain recombines TRBV19 with TRBJ2-7; D is perhaps TRBD1 (5 bases). The ends were cut back, 6 bases at V and 7 bases at J, with 13 bases in the middle. CDR1 is LNHDA, CDR2 SQIVND, per germline (reference sequence). The CDR3 length is 12 residues. Written as DNA, the CDR3 is TGTGCCAGTAGGCCCAGGGTAGGAGAGCAGTACTTC. It translates to CASRPRVGEQYF.

The chain carries TRBV29-1 and TRBJ2-7, with 10 bases matching TRBD2. CDR1 and CDR2 from the germline V gene are SQVTM and ANQGSEA. The CDR3 length is 15 residues. J was trimmed by 3 bases and V by 6 bases; bases with no gene match: 11. CDR3 DNA: TGCAGCGTCCAAATGGTGTCTAGCGGGAGCTACGAGCAGTACTTC. This sequence encodes CSVQMVSSGSYEQYF.

The gene calls are TRBV11-3 and TRBJ2-5; tentatively, D is TRBD2 (5 bases). Germline loops: CDR1 SGHNT, CDR2 YENEEA. Trimming took off 6 bases at V and 5 bases at J, with 13 bases between the two ends. This CDR3 has 13 residues. For the CDR3, the DNA is TGTGCCAGCAGTCAAGAGGGCCGGGAGACCCAGTACTTC. It codes for CASSQEGRETQYF.

This clone was counted a few times. V and J are TRBV7-9 and TRBJ2-2; TRBD2 agrees at 7 bases. The CDR3 runs 16 residues. Looked up from germline, CDR1 is SEHNR and CDR2 is FQNEAQ (reference sequence). Germline trimming cut 4 bases from V and 1 base from J; bases unmatched to any gene: 6. CDR3 bases: TGTGCCAGCAGCTCCCCTGGCGGGAGGAACACCGGGGAGCTGTTTTTT. Encoded protein: CASSSPGGRNTGELFF. Combining the CDR3 with reference TRBV7-9 and TRBJ2-2 gives the whole variable domain DTGVSQNPRHKITKRGQNVTFRCDPISEHNRLYWYRQTLGQGPEFLTYFQNEAQLEKSRLLSDRFSAERPKGSFSTLEIQRTEQGDSAMYLCASSSPGGRNTGELFFGEGSRLTVL.